The 31 T cell receptor beta chains reported below all come from one sample, sequenced in a study of beta chain features in type 1 diabetes. Sequencing targeted expressed TCRB transcripts, as all isolated RNA had been reverse transcribed. Here immunoSEQ multiplex PCR was the method, and the copy in TCRdb shows in-frame clones only, minus some. Here the sample spans around 360,000 clones, roughly 12% being singletons. Study outcomes and limitations: Significant though moderate, a shortening of TCRB CDR3s appeared in all four CD4+ subsets of Type 1 diabetes patients.

These TCRs are of unknown antigen specificity. Source material: naive CD4+ T cells from blood. The receptors were gathered from a woman aged 18-35 years with type 1 diabetes.

The chain employs TRBV7-6 and TRBJ1-1; 9 bases align to TRBD1. V lost 5 bases and J lost 7; bases outside the gene matches: 17. CDR1 and CDR2 (germline): SGHVS, FNYEAQ. The CDR3 length is 17 residues. The CDR3 here is CASSQIKTGGVWNEAFF. The CDR3 DNA follows: TGTGCCAGCAGCCAAATTAAAACAGGGGGCGTTTGGAATGAAGCTTTCTTT.

The J gene is TRBJ2-5, the V gene TRBV7-2; 8 positions match TRBD2. This CDR3 contains 13 residues. The germline CDR1 and CDR2 sequences are SGHTA and FQGNSA. The V segment lost 5 bases and the J segment 5 bases; nucleotides outside the gene matches: 4. As DNA, the CDR3 is TGTGCCAGCAGCGTCGGGGGGGCGGAGACCCAGTACTTC. Amino acid sequence: CASSVGGAETQYF.

The V and J genes are TRBV4-2 and TRBJ2-5, with 10 bases fitting TRBD1. The germline V gene encodes CDR1 LGHNA and CDR2 YNFKEQ. This CDR3 region has 16 residues. V shed 2 bases and J 4 bases; nucleotides not matched to a gene: 7. The CDR3 DNA sequence: TGTGCCAGCAGCCAAACCGGGACAGGGGCACGAGAGACCCAGTACTTC. Protein product: CASSQTGTGARETQYF.

This clone was recorded a few times. The rearrangement links TRBV14 to TRBJ2-4; TRBD2 agrees at 7 bases. The junction had 7 bases not matched to a gene; V was cut back by 4 bases and J by 1 base. The CDR3 spans 16 residues. Germline loops: CDR1 SGHDN, CDR2 FVKESK. The CDR3 loop is CASSRGGLSAKNIQYF. The CDR3 nucleotides read TGTGCCAGCAGCCGGGGAGGGTTGAGTGCCAAAAACATTCAGTACTTC.

The sample holds a few counts of this clone. V and J are TRBV29-1 and TRBJ2-7; TRBD1 agrees at 8 bases. This CDR3 has 14 amino acids. V was pared by 7 bases and J by 2 bases, with 10 bases of the junction left unmatched. Germline loops: CDR1 SQVTM, CDR2 ANQGSEA. The DNA for the CDR3 is TGCAGCGCCTGGGACAGGTCCCGGACCTACGAGCAGTACTTC. This codes for CSAWDRSRTYEQYF.

The chain carries TRBV14 and TRBJ1-2; D is undetermined. The V and J ends lost 1 base and 4 bases respectively, with 13 bases between them. From germline, CDR1 is SGHDN and CDR2 FVKESK. CDR3 length equals 15 residues. This CDR3 reads CASSQVGAGLYGYTF. The CDR3 DNA reads as TGTGCCAGCAGCCAAGTGGGTGCCGGACTCTATGGCTACACCTTC.

This clone was observed a handful of times. The rearrangement links TRBV13 to TRBJ2-3; tentatively, D is TRBD2 (6 bases). Germline V gene lookup returns CDR1 PRHDT and CDR2 FYEKMQ (reference sequence). This CDR3 comprises 13 residues. Deletions cut 10 bases from V and 10 bases from J, with 21 bases between. CDR3 in amino acids: CATSFRDSISQYF. The CDR3 DNA sequence: TGTGCCACCTCCTTCCGGGACTCGATTTCGCAGTATTTT.

This clone was recorded at least ten times. This chain links TRBV29-1 with TRBJ2-4, with no clear D. Germline V lookup: CDR1 SQVTM, CDR2 ANQGSEA. The CDR3 is 11 residues long. The V end was cut by 7 bases, the J end by 4 bases, with 8 bases between. The CDR3 region is CSAGRKNIQYF. The CDR3 region has the DNA TGCAGCGCCGGTCGAAAAAACATTCAGTACTTC.

The CDR3 DNA sequence: TGCAGCGTTGAAAGACAGGGGCGTCCGAATGAGCAGTTCTTC. Amino acids: CSVERQGRPNEQFF. The chain recombines TRBV29-1 with TRBJ2-1; 8 bases line up with TRBD1. Germline CDR1 is SQVTM and CDR2 is ANQGSEA. The CDR3 consists of 14 residues. V trimming: 2 bases; J trimming: 7 bases; junction bases outside the gene matches: 7.

This sequence joins TRBV6-5 and TRBJ2-1; 11 nucleotides align to TRBD2. This CDR3 is built from 14 residues. V gave up 5 bases and J gave up 6 bases; unmatched junction bases: 3. CDR1 is MNHEY, CDR2 SVGAGI, per germline. Here the CDR3 reads CASSPGLAVNEQFF. In DNA form, the CDR3 reads TGTGCCAGCAGTCCGGGACTAGCGGTCAATGAGCAGTTCTTC.

This clone has just a few counts. This chain connects TRBV7-9 to TRBJ1-1, with TRBD1 as a possible D gene (5 bases). The CDR3 spans 14 residues. Deletions cut 5 bases from V and 3 bases from J, with 13 bases between. Germline values: CDR1 SEHNR, CDR2 FQNEAQ (reference sequence). As DNA, the CDR3 is TGTGCCAGCAGCGTTCAGGGAGGCGACACTGAAGCTTTCTTT. Translated: CASSVQGGDTEAFF.

The V call is TRBV9, the J call TRBJ2-5; D not resolved. The V gene lost 3 bases and the J gene lost 1 base, with 10 bases spanning the gap. Germline loops: CDR1 SGDLS, CDR2 YYNGEE. This CDR3 region has 14 residues. CDR3 nucleotide sequence: TGTGCCAGCAGCGACCCGGTGTTCCAAGAGACCCAGTACTTC. Residues: CASSDPVFQETQYF.

This clone was counted only a few times. The chain joins TRBV5-1 to TRBJ2-2; 9 bases map to TRBD1. The trim removed 2 bases at V and 0 bases at J, leaving 5 bases unmatched. CDR1 and CDR2 (germline): SGHRS, YFSETQ. The CDR3 covers 17 residues. The CDR3 protein is CASSFRGTGTNTGELFF. The CDR3 bases are TGCGCCAGCAGCTTCCGGGGGACAGGGACGAACACCGGGGAGCTGTTTTTT. The full variable domain, with the rest looked up from reference TRBV5-1 and TRBJ2-2, is KAGVTQTPRYLIKTRGQQVTLSCSPISGHRSVSWYQQTPGQGLQFLFEYFSETQRNKGNFPGRFSGRQFSNSRSEMNVSTLELGDSALYLCASSFRGTGTNTGELFFGEGSRLTVL.

The chain links TRBV4-1 to TRBJ1-5, with D unclear. The V gene lost 1 base and the J gene lost 0 bases, with 7 bases spanning the gap. The CDR3 has 15 residues. The germline gives CDR1 MGHRA, CDR2 YSYEKL. In DNA, the CDR3 is TGCGCCAGCAGCCAAGGACACGATAGCAATCAGCCCCAGCATTTT. It encodes CASSQGHDSNQPQHF.

This chain links TRBV9 with TRBJ2-1; the match to TRBD2 covers 13 bases. The CDR3 covers 17 residues. Germline CDR1 is SGDLS and CDR2 is YYNGEE. Germline trimming cut 0 bases from V and 8 bases from J; bases unmatched to any gene: 8. CDR3: CASSVGTSGRALYEQFF. The CDR3, as DNA: TGTGCCAGCAGCGTAGGTACTAGCGGGAGGGCATTGTATGAGCAGTTCTTC.

The chain carries TRBV5-4 and TRBJ2-2; 8 bases align to TRBD2. CDR1 and CDR2 (germline): SGHNT, YYREEE (reference sequence). V was clipped by 4 bases and J by 0 bases; unmatched bases: 5. There are 16 residues in the CDR3. The CDR3 loop is CASSAIAGTNTGELFF. The CDR3 DNA reads TGTGCCAGCAGCGCGATAGCGGGGACGAACACCGGGGAGCTGTTTTTT.

This clone was detected a few times. The chain links TRBV27 to TRBJ2-7; TRBD2 aligns across 11 bases. Trimming cost V 5 bases and J 4 bases; bases outside gene matches: 4. Germline lookup yields CDR1 MNHEY and CDR2 SMNVEV (reference sequence). This CDR3 spans 14 amino acids. The CDR3 sequence: CASSRGLAEYEQYF. CDR3 sequence (DNA): TGTGCCAGCAGTCGGGGACTAGCGGAGTACGAGCAGTACTTC.

The V and J genes are TRBV11-3 and TRBJ2-1, with TRBD1 matching over 7 bases. Germline lookup yields CDR1 SGHNT and CDR2 YENEEA. The CDR3 consists of 15 residues. V was pared by 5 bases and J by 2 bases, with 6 bases of the junction left unmatched. CDR3 region: CASSPGTATYNEQFF. The CDR3 nucleotides are TGTGCCAGCAGCCCCGGGACAGCAACCTACAATGAGCAGTTCTTC. The variable domain in full, with the rest retrieved from reference TRBV11-3 and TRBJ2-1, is EAGVVQSPRYKIIEKKQPVAFWCNPISGHNTLYWYLQNLGQGPELLIRYENEEAVDDSQLPKDRFSAERLKGVDSTLKIQPAELGDSAVYLCASSPGTATYNEQFFGPGTRLTVL.

The chain employs TRBV19 and TRBJ1-1; perhaps TRBD1 as D (5 bases). Germline loops: CDR1 LNHDA, CDR2 SQIVND (reference sequence). V lost 5 bases, J lost 6 bases, and 13 bases lay in between. The CDR3 is made up of 13 amino acids. Here the CDR3 reads CASSQGPGSEAFF. CDR3 sequence (DNA): TGTGCCAGTAGTCAGGGCCCGGGCTCTGAAGCTTTCTTT. The full variable domain, rest sourced from reference TRBV19 and TRBJ1-1, is DGGITQSPKYLFRKEGQNVTLSCEQNLNHDAMYWYRQDPGQGLRLIYYSQIVNDFQKGDIAEGYSVSREKKESFPLTVTSAQKNPTAFYLCASSQGPGSEAFFGQGTRLTVV.

The chain links TRBV9 to TRBJ2-2; 9 bases match TRBD1. Germline V gene data show CDR1 as SGDLS and CDR2 as YYNGEE. The CDR3 length is 17 residues. Trimming cost V 5 bases and J 4 bases; bases outside gene matches: 12. CDR3 DNA sequence: TGTGCCAGCAGTCAACCCTACAGGGGGCAGACCACCGGGGAGCTGTTTTTT. This translates into CASSQPYRGQTTGELFF.

This sequence joins TRBV19 and TRBJ2-5; D perhaps matches TRBD2 (5 bases). This CDR3 has 12 amino acids. Trimming took off 3 bases at V and 3 bases at J, with 5 bases between the two ends. CDR1 and CDR2 from the germline V gene are LNHDA and SQIVND (reference sequence). In DNA, the CDR3 is TGTGCCAGTAGTATCGGGAAAGAGACCCAGTACTTC. It is translated as CASSIGKETQYF. Drawing the rest from reference TRBV19 and TRBJ2-5, the complete variable domain is DGGITQSPKYLFRKEGQNVTLSCEQNLNHDAMYWYRQDPGQGLRLIYYSQIVNDFQKGDIAEGYSVSREKKESFPLTVTSAQKNPTAFYLCASSIGKETQYFGPGTRLLVL.

The V and J genes are TRBV2 and TRBJ2-2; a weak D match, TRBD2 (6 bases). Germline V CDR1 and CDR2: SNHLY, FYNNEI. Trimming pared 6 bases from V and 0 bases from J, leaving 20 bases between. There are 18 residues in the CDR3. DNA of the CDR3: TGTGCCAGCAGGTACCAGGAGTTTGCGGGACCGAACACCGGGGAGCTGTTTTTT. Protein product: CASRYQEFAGPNTGELFF. Using reference TRBV2 and TRBJ2-2 for the parts outside the CDR3, the full variable domain is EPEVTQTPSHQVTQMGQEVILRCVPISNHLYFYWYRQILGQKVEFLVSFYNNEISEKSEIFDDQFSVERPDGSNFTLKIRSTKLEDSAMYFCASRYQEFAGPNTGELFFGEGSRLTVL.

This clone was observed a few times. The CDR3 region is CASTINLLAGGQGGEQFF. The CDR3 DNA follows: TGTGCCAGCACCATCAACCTGCTGGCGGGAGGGCAGGGAGGTGAGCAGTTCTTC. The chain links TRBV13 to TRBJ2-1; 9 nucleotides match TRBD2. The CDR3 is made up of 18 amino acids. Trimming at V came to 7 bases and at J to 9 bases, leaving 22 bases not matched to a gene. Germline CDR1 and CDR2: PRHDT and FYEKMQ (reference sequence).

The CDR3 spells CASSIDRVGAFF. CDR3 coding DNA: TGTGCCAGCAGCATCGACAGGGTGGGAGCTTTCTTT. The rearrangement uses TRBV7-2 and TRBJ1-1; TRBD1 matches at 7 bases. The CDR3 consists of 12 residues. Trimming removed 5 bases from V and 10 bases from J; junction bases left unmatched: 7. The germline V gene has CDR1 SGHTA and CDR2 FQGNSA. The full variable domain, completed using reference TRBV7-2 and TRBJ1-1, is GAGVSQSPSNKVTEKGKDVELRCDPISGHTALYWYRQSLGQGLEFLIYFQGNSAPDKSGLPSDRFSAERTGGSVSTLTIQRTQQEDSAVYLCASSIDRVGAFFGQGTRLTVV.

V usage is TRBV7-3 and J usage is TRBJ2-3; D is possibly TRBD2 (6 bases). Germline V gives CDR1 SGHTA, CDR2 FQGTGA. The V end lost 4 bases, the J end lost 2 bases, and 10 bases lay between the germline ends. The CDR3 is made up of 14 amino acids. CDR3 sequence reads: CASSSAGFTDTQYF. The CDR3 DNA reads TGTGCCAGCAGCTCAGCGGGTTTCACAGATACGCAGTATTTT.

The V gene is TRBV27, the J gene TRBJ2-2; 7 nucleotides align to TRBD2. The length of the CDR3 is 14 residues. Germline V gives CDR1 MNHEY, CDR2 SMNVEV (reference sequence). With V trimmed by 3 bases and J by 7 bases, 5 bases remained unmatched. CDR3 amino acids: CASSFREVVGELFF. The CDR3 region has the DNA TGTGCCAGCAGTTTCCGGGAGGTGGTCGGGGAGCTGTTTTTT.

This clone was counted between two and nine times. The chain is built from TRBV11-2 and TRBJ2-5; D is uncertain. The CDR3 contains 13 residues. Germline V gives CDR1 SGHAT, CDR2 FQNNGV. The V and J ends lost 8 bases and 10 bases respectively, with 20 bases between them. The DNA of the CDR3 is TGTGCCAGCTCTGCCTACCCCCCAAGTGGCCAGTACTTC. It translates to CASSAYPPSGQYF.

In its sample, this clone was seen a few times. At the DNA level, this CDR3 is encoded by other sequences in the same sample as well. The chain recombines TRBV9 with TRBJ2-5; TRBD2 might be the D (6 bases). V was trimmed by 1 base and J by 3 bases, leaving 7 bases between them. CDR1 SGDLS and CDR2 YYNGEE come from the germline V gene. The CDR3 spans 13 residues. The CDR3 DNA is TGTGCCAGCAGCGTATCGGGGGAAGAGACCCAGTACTTC. Translation: CASSVSGEETQYF. Drawing the rest from reference TRBV9 and TRBJ2-5, the complete variable domain is DSGVTQTPKHLITATGQRVTLRCSPRSGDLSVYWYQQSLDQGLQFLIQYYNGEERAKGNILERFSAQQFPDLHSELNLSSLELGDSALYFCASSVSGEETQYFGPGTRLLVL.

This chain connects TRBV18 to TRBJ2-7; 8 bases are shared with TRBD1. CDR3 length: 14 amino acids. CDR1 is KGHSH, CDR2 LQKENI, per germline. With V trimmed by 4 bases and J by 0 bases, 2 bases remained unmatched. CDR3 sequence reads: CASSRDRRSYEQYF. The CDR3 nucleotides are TGTGCCAGCTCACGGGACAGGCGCTCCTACGAGCAGTACTTC.

This sequence joins TRBV18 and TRBJ2-7; D unresolved. Germline CDR1 and CDR2: KGHSH and LQKENI. The CDR3 is 13 amino acids. V lost 3 bases and J lost 5, with 11 bases in between. CDR3 nucleotide sequence: TGTGCCAGCTCACCCAGTCGGGTCCACGAGCAGTACTTC. It is translated as CASSPSRVHEQYF.

This clone was detected a few times. This chain links TRBV7-9 with TRBJ2-7; 9 bases line up with TRBD2. CDR3 size: 18 residues. V dropped 2 bases and J dropped 7; count of bases not matched to a gene: 18. CDR1 SEHNR and CDR2 FQNEAQ come from the germline V gene (reference sequence). CDR3 nucleotides: TGTGCCAGCAGCTTACACGGCGGGAGGGCCGATCCTTTTCGTGAGCAGTACTTC. This sequence encodes CASSLHGGRADPFREQYF.